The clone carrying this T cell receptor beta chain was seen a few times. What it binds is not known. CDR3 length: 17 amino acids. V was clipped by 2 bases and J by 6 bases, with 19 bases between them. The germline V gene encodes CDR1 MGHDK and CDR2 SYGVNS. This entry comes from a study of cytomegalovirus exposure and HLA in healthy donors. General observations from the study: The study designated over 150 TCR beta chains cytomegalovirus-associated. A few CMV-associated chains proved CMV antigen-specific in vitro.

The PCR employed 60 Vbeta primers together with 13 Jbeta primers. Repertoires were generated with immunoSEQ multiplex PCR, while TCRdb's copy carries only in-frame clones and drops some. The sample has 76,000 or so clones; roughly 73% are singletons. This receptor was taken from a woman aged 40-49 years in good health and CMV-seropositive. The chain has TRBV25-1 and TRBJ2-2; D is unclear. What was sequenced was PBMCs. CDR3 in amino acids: CASSEIRQAPTPGELFF. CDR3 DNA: TGTGCCAGCAGTGAAATTAGGCAGGCACCTACTCCCGGGGAGCTGTTTTTT. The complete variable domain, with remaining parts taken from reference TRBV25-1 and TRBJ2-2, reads EADIYQTPRYLVIGTGKKITLECSQTMGHDKMYWYQQDPGMELHLIHYSYGVNSTEKGDLSSESTVSRIRTEHFPLTLESARPSHTSQYLCASSEIRQAPTPGELFFGEGSRLTVL.